This T cell receptor beta chain was recorded in a study of breast tumors, draining lymph nodes, adjacent tissues. Study results and limitations: The lymph node origin of tumor T cells was framed as consistent with a hypothesis, not demonstrated. Tumors had less TCR diversity than lymph nodes, more than nontumor tissue. Luminal-like breast cancer showed significantly higher tumor–nontumor repertoire similarity than basal-like.

This clonotype was recorded many times. The antigen is undetermined. TCRdb itself ran the multiplex PCR reads through MiXCR, one entry per CDR3 protein. The sample consists of approximately 130,000 distinct CDR3 sequences, under 25% of them appearing once. The lymph nodes were axillary draining lymph nodes from breast cancer patients. The CDR3 extends over 12 amino acids. V was pared by 9 bases and J by 4 bases, with 10 bases between. Germline loops: CDR1 MNHNS, CDR2 SASEGT. The chain recombines TRBV6-1 with TRBJ2-1; D is perhaps TRBD2 (5 bases). The clonotype was recovered from a female donor with breast cancer. Some clones in this sample may be carry-over from other donors' samples. Sequencing was carried out using axillary lymph node tissue. The CDR3 DNA reads as TGTGCCAGTGCCCTAGCTTACAATGAGCAGTTCTTC. Protein: CASALAYNEQFF.